These T cell receptor beta chains were read from a single sample in a study of blood T cell repertoires in COVID-19. Profiling relied on immunoSEQ multiplex PCR, and the TCRdb table lists in-frame clones only, not all of them. The table lists 320,000 or so clones, roughly nine tenths of them singletons. Sequenced sample: PBMCs or T cells enriched from blood (not recorded which). The receptor source for this set is a woman younger than 45 who had recovered from COVID-19. The CDR3 runs from the conserved cysteine through the conserved F or W.

v_call,j_call,cdr3_aa
TRBV21-1,TRBJ2-7,CASSNVVGAIYEQYF
TRBV2,TRBJ2-2,CASRGMEANTGELFF
TRBV19,TRBJ1-6,CASDRGSAYNSPLHF
TRBV6-5,TRBJ2-2,CASMGTPRVAGELFF
TRBV14,TRBJ1-4,CASSLPGQKEKLFF
TRBV7-2,TRBJ1-6,CASSLDKRGSPLHF
TRBV4-2,TRBJ1-5,CASSSSDRFSNQPQHF
TRBV19,TRBJ1-5,CASTWDREGQPQHF
TRBV29-1,TRBJ1-1,CSVRRLGGGTEAFF
TRBV19,TRBJ1-1,CASSVSTGMNTEAFF
TRBV18,TRBJ1-6,CASSLPGQGSSPLHF
TRBV3-1/TRBV3-2,TRBJ2-5,CASSQERGGARETQYF
TRBV28,TRBJ1-1,CASSLLVPTGGAFF
TRBV5-1,TRBJ1-1,CASSATGPGGTEAFF
TRBV2,TRBJ2-2,CASRGTSGELFF
TRBV28,TRBJ1-5,CASRLGTDNQPQHF
TRBV28,TRBJ2-3,CASSFSWRGSTDTQYF
TRBV5-6,TRBJ2-7,CASSAIRDTPYEQYF
TRBV6-5,TRBJ1-4,CASSYTPGQGEKLFF
TRBV27,TRBJ1-6,CASTYPSGGPRSSYNSPLHF
TRBV6-1,TRBJ1-1,CASSEVLEGAVLNTEAFF
TRBV5-6,TRBJ1-1,CASSSRGLTGEMNTEAFF
TRBV6-1,TRBJ1-6,CASSAGTGGFGSPLHF
TRBV7-2,TRBJ2-1,CASSLGAIPSYNEQFF